This TCR beta chain was identified during a study of blood T cell repertoires in COVID-19. The wider study: T cells, B-cell-depleted T cells, or PBMCs supplied cDNA or gDNA.

A few counts support this clone. Data came from immunoSEQ multiplex PCR; TCRdb stores just in-frame clones and leaves some out. This table holds fewer than 150,000 clones, about 85% found once. The clonotype originates from a woman aged 55-70 years with COVID-19, enrolled during active disease. The sample was peripheral blood.

The DNA for the CDR3 is TGTGCCAGCAGCGATCTGGGGAGCACTGAAGCTTTCTTT. The encoded protein is CASSDLGSTEAFF. The chain couples TRBV9 to TRBJ1-1, with D hard to call. Germline V gives CDR1 SGDLS, CDR2 YYNGEE. Trimming took 3 bases from V and 4 from J, leaving 10 bases between them. This CDR3 is built from 13 residues. The variable domain in full, completed from reference TRBV9 and TRBJ1-1, reads DSGVTQTPKHLITATGQRVTLRCSPRSGDLSVYWYQQSLDQGLQFLIQYYNGEERAKGNILERFSAQQFPDLHSELNLSSLELGDSALYFCASSDLGSTEAFFGQGTRLTVV.